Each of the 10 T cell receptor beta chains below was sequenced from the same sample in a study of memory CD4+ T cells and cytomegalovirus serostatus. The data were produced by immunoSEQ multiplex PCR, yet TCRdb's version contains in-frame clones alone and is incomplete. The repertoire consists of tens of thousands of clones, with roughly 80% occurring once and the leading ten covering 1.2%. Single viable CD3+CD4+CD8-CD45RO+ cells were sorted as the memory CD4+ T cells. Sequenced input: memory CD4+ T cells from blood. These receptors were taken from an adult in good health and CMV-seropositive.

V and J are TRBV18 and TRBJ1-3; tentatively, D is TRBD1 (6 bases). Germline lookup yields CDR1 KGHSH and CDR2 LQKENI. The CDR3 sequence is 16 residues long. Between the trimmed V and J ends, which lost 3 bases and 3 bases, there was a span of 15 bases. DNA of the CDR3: TGTGCCAGCTCACCGCGAGAGTACAGGGTTGGAAACACCATATATTTT. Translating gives CASSPREYRVGNTIYF.

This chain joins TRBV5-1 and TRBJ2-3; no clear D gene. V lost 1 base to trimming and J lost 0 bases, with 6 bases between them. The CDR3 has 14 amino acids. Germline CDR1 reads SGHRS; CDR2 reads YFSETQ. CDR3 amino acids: CASSLTASTDTQYF. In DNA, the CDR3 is TGCGCCAGCAGCTTGACAGCTAGCACAGATACGCAGTATTTT.

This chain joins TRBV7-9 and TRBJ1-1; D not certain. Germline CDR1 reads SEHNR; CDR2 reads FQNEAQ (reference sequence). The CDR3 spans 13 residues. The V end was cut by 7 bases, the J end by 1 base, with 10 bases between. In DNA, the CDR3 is TGTGCCAGCACACCTAATGCGAACACTGAAGCTTTCTTT. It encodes CASTPNANTEAFF.

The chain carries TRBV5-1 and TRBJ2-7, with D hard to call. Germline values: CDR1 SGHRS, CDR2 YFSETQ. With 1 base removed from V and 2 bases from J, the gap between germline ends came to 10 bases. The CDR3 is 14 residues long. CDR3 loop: CASSLTSPPYEQYF. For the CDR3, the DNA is TGCGCCAGCAGCTTGACCAGTCCGCCCTACGAGCAGTACTTC.

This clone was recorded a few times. This chain's CDR3 is CSVDRGSGELFF. The CDR3 DNA reads TGCAGCGTTGACAGGGGAAGCGGGGAGCTGTTTTTT. The rearrangement links TRBV29-1 to TRBJ2-2, with D possibly TRBD1 on 6 matching bases. Between the trimmed V and J ends, which lost 3 bases and 7 bases, there was a span of 9 bases. This CDR3 is 12 amino acids long. Germline assignment: CDR1 SQVTM and CDR2 ANQGSEA.

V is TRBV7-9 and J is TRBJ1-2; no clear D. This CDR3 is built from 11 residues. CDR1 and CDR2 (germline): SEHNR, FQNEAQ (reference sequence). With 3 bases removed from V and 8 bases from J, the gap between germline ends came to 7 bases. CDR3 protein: CASSFGLGYTF. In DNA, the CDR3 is TGTGCCAGCAGCTTTGGGCTGGGCTACACCTTC.

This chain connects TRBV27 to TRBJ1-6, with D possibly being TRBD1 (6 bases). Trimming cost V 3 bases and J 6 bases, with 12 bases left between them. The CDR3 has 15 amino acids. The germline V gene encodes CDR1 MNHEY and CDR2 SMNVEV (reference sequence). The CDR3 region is CASSFGWGRNSPLHF. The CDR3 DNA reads TGTGCCAGCAGTTTTGGGTGGGGGCGTAATTCACCCCTCCACTTT.

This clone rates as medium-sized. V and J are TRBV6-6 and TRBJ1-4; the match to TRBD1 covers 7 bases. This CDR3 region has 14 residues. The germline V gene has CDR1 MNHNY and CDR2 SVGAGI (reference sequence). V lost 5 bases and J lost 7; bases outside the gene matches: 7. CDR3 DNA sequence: TGTGCCAGCAGTATGGACAGGTCGGGTGAAAAACTGTTTTTT. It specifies CASSMDRSGEKLFF.

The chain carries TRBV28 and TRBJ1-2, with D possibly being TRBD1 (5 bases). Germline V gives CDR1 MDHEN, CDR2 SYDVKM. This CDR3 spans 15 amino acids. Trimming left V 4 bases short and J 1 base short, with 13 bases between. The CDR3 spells CASSSPRGINYGYTF. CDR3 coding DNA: TGTGCCAGCAGTTCCCCCCGGGGGATTAACTATGGCTACACCTTC.

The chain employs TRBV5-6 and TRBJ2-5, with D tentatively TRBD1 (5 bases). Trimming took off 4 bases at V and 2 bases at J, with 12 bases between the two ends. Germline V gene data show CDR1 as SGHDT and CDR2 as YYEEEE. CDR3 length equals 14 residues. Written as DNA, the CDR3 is TGTGCCAGCAGCCCAGACAGTTTTCAAGAGACCCAGTACTTC. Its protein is CASSPDSFQETQYF.